This T cell receptor (beta chain) appears in the sequencing data of a study of cytomegalovirus exposure and HLA in healthy donors. With V trimmed by 7 bases and J by 4 bases, 16 bases remained unmatched. The CDR3 has 16 amino acids. Germline V gene data show CDR1 as SQVTM and CDR2 as ANQGSEA. Study results and limitations: A later analysis appeared to link common viral pathogens to several of the most significant clusters. A list of around 160 TCR beta chains associated with cytomegalovirus was given.

The study sampled nominally healthy donors, though unrecorded immune exposures were likely. Details on this clone: Its target is unknown.

Use of 60 Vbeta and 13 Jbeta primers characterized the PCR. In the original processing: Around 10 million of the roughly 80 million unique TCR beta chains counted in a later analysis were shared. Sequencing used immunoSEQ multiplex PCR; TCRdb keeps in-frame clones, though not all of them. D and trimming come from the DNA, and the V and J calls and clone size come from that table. The sample records more than 130,000 clones, around 82% being singletons. Specimen: PBMCs. The gene calls are TRBV29-1 and TRBJ2-1, with 7 bases lining up with TRBD2. The clonotype was recovered from a man in his forties or fifties in good health and CMV-seropositive. The CDR3 DNA follows: TGCAGCGCCCAGAAATCTCTAGCGGAACTTTACAATGAGCAGTTCTTC. It yields the protein CSAQKSLAELYNEQFF.